Listed below are T cell receptor beta chains from one sample, sequenced in a study of memory CD8 T cells in hepatitis C reinfection. This table comes from immunoSEQ multiplex PCR, and its TCRdb copy is limited to in-frame clones, with some not included. The table shows approximately 49,000 clones, with 89% occurring only once. Sequenced sample: naive CD8+ T cells sorted from blood. The receptors were sampled from a young man with hepatitis C virus infection. CDR3s include the opening cysteine and the closing phenylalanine or tryptophan. Fields, in order: CDR3 length, J gene, V gene, CDR3 protein.

14 TRBJ2-1 TRBV19 CASSIEWLAGEQFF
15 TRBJ2-3 TRBV29-1 CSVETGDRVIDTQYF
12 TRBJ1-5 TRBV13 CASSLGGDRQHF
17 TRBJ2-5 TRBV11-2 CASSLWASGGAGETQYF
15 TRBJ1-2 TRBV28 CASRDRGRSRNGYTF
16 TRBJ1-4 TRBV28 CASSTGQSATNEKLFF
13 TRBJ2-7 TRBV19 CASSHAGAYEQYF
12 TRBJ1-1 TRBV7-8 CASSFGVTEAFF
13 TRBJ2-7 TRBV7-3 CASSLYLSDRQYF
17 TRBJ2-2 TRBV7-3 CASSLIGGRANTGELFF
15 TRBJ2-1 TRBV11-2 CASSHPGQGYNEQFF
14 TRBJ2-1 TRBV5-6 CASIGGTGDNEQFF
15 TRBJ2-3 TRBV29-1 CSVGAQGEETDTQYF
17 TRBJ2-3 TRBV6-1 CASSEAWTSESTDTQYF
14 TRBJ2-3 TRBV7-6 CASSRVGPADTQYF
16 TRBJ1-5 TRBV19 CASTPDSYVLNQPQHF
14 TRBJ2-7 TRBV18 CASSPIDRVHEQYF
17 TRBJ2-7 TRBV4-1 CASSQDPQLAGSYEQYF
12 TRBJ1-2 TRBV19 CASRDRRDGYTF
16 TRBJ2-1 TRBV29-1 CSVDAPGQGSYNEQFF
14 TRBJ1-1 TRBV6-5 CASSPTRQNTEAFF
17 TRBJ1-1 TRBV5-1 CASSREVGTGDNTEAFF
15 TRBJ2-3 TRBV7-7 CASSSGISYTDTQYF
15 TRBJ2-1 TRBV5-4 CASSSKTSGYNEQFF
15 TRBJ2-5 TRBV7-2 CASSSPSGGEETQYF
16 TRBJ2-7 TRBV10-3 CAISESSSQLDYEQYF
15 TRBJ2-3 TRBV6-5 CASSVGAGGTDTQYF
14 . TRBV27 CASSLGGTFYEQYF
13 TRBJ2-3 TRBV6-5 CASSRTSTDTQYF
16 TRBJ2-7 TRBV7-6 CASSPPGRTGGREQYF
14 TRBJ1-6 TRBV5-1 CASSLFGGNSPLHF
14 TRBJ2-7 TRBV5-4 CASSLSGRAYEQYF
14 TRBJ1-6 TRBV27 CASSLTGVNSPLHF
15 TRBJ1-5 TRBV19 CASSSGQGKEQPQHF
15 TRBJ1-1 TRBV10-2 CASSELSTVNTEAFF
15 TRBJ2-7 TRBV6-5 CASSFGLAGPYEQYF
15 TRBJ1-1 TRBV7-9 CASSGQGDVNTEAFF
14 TRBJ2-2 TRBV27 CASSFQGATGELFF
17 TRBJ2-3 TRBV2 CASSGVQGATFTDTQYF
15 TRBJ1-5 TRBV28 CASTEQGAVNQPQHF
14 TRBJ1-1 TRBV5-1 CASSPGQGATEAFF
14 TRBJ1-1 TRBV27 CASSLLGGDTEAFF
12 TRBJ2-7 TRBV7-2 CASSLVRYEQYF
12 TRBJ2-7 TRBV7-9 CASSSARYEQYF
14 TRBJ2-1 TRBV9 CASSAPESPNEQFF
13 TRBJ2-5 TRBV11-2 CASSSQAQETQYF
15 TRBJ2-2 TRBV5-1 CASSPRDSNTGELFF
15 TRBJ1-3 TRBV6-6 CASSYSTATGNTIYF
14 TRBJ1-3 TRBV4-1 CASSQVDSVNTIYF
14 . TRBV19 CASSIGVAGYEQYF
15 TRBJ2-5 TRBV15 CATSSTAGGFETQYF
14 TRBJ1-3 TRBV28 CASTLRSSGNTIYF
15 TRBJ2-5 TRBV27 CASSSPLSGGETQYF
15 TRBJ2-7 TRBV5-1 CASSLDRGLSYEQYF
15 TRBJ1-5 TRBV6-1 CASQGNIYPLQPQHF
16 TRBJ1-2 TRBV4-1 CASSQRGGLVDYGYTF
16 TRBJ2-3 TRBV27 CASRIAGGAGTDTQYF
14 TRBJ1-2 TRBV7-9 CASSPLQGEKFYTF
15 TRBJ1-5 TRBV11-2 CASSPGGNYDQPQHF